The present T cell receptor beta chain was sequenced within a study of blood T cell repertoires in COVID-19. Overall study: PBMCs, B-cell-depleted T cells, or T cells provided the cDNA or gDNA that made up the material.

Methods used by the authors: Amplification of reference gene primers was used by the study to estimate nucleated cell counts. Assay used: immunoSEQ multiplex PCR; TCRdb lists only in-frame clones, some missing. That table is the source of V, J and clone size, and D and trimming were worked out from the DNA. Among 190,000 or so clones listed, 85% to 90% were seen once. CDR1 ENHRY and CDR2 SYGVKD come from the germline V gene. The CDR3 is 14 residues long. V lost 3 bases, J lost 9 bases, and 15 bases lay in between. The TCR was taken from a woman in her 70s with acute or convalescent COVID-19. Material: peripheral blood. This chain links TRBV10-3 with TRBJ2-1, with D possibly matching TRBD2 (5 bases). This chain's CDR3 is CAISDLAPTAEQFF. CDR3 DNA sequence: TGTGCCATCAGTGATCTAGCCCCGACGGCTGAGCAGTTCTTC.